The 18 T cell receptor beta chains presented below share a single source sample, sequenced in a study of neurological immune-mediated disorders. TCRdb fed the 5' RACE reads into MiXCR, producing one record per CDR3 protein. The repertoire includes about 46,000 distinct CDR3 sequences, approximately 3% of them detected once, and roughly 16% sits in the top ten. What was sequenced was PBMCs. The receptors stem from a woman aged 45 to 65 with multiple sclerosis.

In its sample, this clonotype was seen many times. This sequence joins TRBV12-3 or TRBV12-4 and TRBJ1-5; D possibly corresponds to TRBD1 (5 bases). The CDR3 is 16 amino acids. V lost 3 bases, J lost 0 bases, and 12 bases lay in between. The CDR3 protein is CASSLIGGYSNQPQHF. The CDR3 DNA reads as TGTGCCAGCAGTTTGATTGGGGGATATAGCAATCAGCCCCAGCATTTT.

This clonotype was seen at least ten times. CDR3 amino acids: CASSQRRDSEVQGYTF. In nucleotides, the CDR3 is TGCGCCAGCAGCCAACGCCGGGACTCTGAAGTACAGGGCTACACCTTC. The V call is TRBV4-1, the J call TRBJ1-2, with D perhaps matching TRBD1 (5 bases). This CDR3 is 16 amino acids long. Trimming left V 2 bases short and J 8 bases short, with 21 bases between. Germline lookup yields CDR1 MGHRA and CDR2 YSYEKL.

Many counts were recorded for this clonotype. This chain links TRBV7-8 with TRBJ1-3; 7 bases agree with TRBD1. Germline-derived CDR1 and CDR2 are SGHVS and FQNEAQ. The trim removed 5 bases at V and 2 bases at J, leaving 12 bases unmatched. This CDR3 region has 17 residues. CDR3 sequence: CASSPGGQVRAGNTIYF. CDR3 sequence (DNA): TGTGCCAGCAGCCCCGGAGGACAGGTCCGGGCTGGAAACACCATATATTTT.

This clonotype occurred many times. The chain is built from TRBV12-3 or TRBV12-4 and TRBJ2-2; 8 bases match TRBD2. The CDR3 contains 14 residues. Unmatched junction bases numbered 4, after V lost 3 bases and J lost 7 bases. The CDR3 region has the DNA TGTGCCAGCAGTTTCGTTCGGGAGGGCGGGGAGCTGTTTTTT. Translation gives CASSFVREGGELFF.

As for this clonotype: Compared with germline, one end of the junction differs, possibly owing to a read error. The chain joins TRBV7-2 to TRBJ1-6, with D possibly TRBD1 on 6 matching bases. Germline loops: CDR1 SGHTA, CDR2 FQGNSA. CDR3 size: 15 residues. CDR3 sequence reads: CASSFEGRGGSTLNF. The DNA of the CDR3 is TGTGCCAGCAGCTTCGAAGGCAGGGGAGGGTCGACCCTCAACTTT. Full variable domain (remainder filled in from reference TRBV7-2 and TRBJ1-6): GAGVSQSPSNKVTEKGKDVELRCDPISGHTALYWYRQSLGQGLEFLIYFQGNSAPDKSGLPSDRFSAERTGGSVSTLTIQRTQQEDSAVYLCASSFEGRGGSTLNFGNGTRLTVT.

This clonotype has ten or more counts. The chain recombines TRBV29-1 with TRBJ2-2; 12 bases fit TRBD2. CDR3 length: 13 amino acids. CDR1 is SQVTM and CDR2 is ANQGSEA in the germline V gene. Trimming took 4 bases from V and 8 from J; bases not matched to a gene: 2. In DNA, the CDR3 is TGCAGCGTTGCCGGACTAGCGGGGGGGGAGCTGTTTTTT. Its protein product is CSVAGLAGGELFF.

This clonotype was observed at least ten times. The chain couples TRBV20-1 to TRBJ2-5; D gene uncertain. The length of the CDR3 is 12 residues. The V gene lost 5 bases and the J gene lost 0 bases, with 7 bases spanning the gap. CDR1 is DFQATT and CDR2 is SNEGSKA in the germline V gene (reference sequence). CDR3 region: CSAPQNQETQYF. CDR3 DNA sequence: TGCAGTGCTCCGCAAAACCAAGAGACCCAGTACTTC.

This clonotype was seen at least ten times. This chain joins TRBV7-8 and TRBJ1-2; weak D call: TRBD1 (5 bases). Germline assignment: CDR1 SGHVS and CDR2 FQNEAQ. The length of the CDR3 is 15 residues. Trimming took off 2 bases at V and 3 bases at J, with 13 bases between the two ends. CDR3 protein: CASSLSGGRYYGYTF. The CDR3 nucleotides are TGTGCCAGCAGCTTATCCGGGGGTCGGTACTATGGCTACACCTTC.

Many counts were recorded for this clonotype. This CDR3 reads CASSTTGGNTEAFF. As DNA, the CDR3 is TGCGCCAGCAGCACGACAGGGGGGAACACTGAAGCTTTCTTT. The V call is TRBV5-1, the J call TRBJ1-1; 9 nucleotides align to TRBD1. Germline CDR1 and CDR2: SGHRS and YFSETQ. The CDR3 runs 14 residues. Trimming cost V 4 bases and J 1 base; bases outside gene matches: 2. The full variable domain, rest sourced from reference TRBV5-1 and TRBJ1-1, is KAGVTQTPRYLIKTRGQQVTLSCSPISGHRSVSWYQQTPGQGLQFLFEYFSETQRNKGNFPGRFSGRQFSNSRSEMNVSTLELGDSALYLCASSTTGGNTEAFFGQGTRLTVV.

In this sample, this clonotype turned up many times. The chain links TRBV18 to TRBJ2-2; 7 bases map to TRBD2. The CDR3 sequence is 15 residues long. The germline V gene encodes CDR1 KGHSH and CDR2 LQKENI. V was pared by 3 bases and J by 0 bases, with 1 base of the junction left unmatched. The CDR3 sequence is CASSPGLANTGELFF. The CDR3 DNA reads TGTGCCAGCTCACCCGGACTAGCGAACACCGGGGAGCTGTTTTTT.

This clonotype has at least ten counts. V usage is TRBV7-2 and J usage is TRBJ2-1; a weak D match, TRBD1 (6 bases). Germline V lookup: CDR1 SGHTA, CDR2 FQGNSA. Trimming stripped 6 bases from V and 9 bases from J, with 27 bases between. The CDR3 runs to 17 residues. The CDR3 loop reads CASSPSAAGVGFGEQFF. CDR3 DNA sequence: TGTGCCAGCAGTCCGTCGGCGGCAGGGGTTGGTTTCGGTGAGCAGTTCTTC.

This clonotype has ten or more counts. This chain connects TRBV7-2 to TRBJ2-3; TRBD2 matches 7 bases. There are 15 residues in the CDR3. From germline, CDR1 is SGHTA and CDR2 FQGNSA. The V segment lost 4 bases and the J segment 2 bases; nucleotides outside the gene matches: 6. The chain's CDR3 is CASSSQAGNTDTQYF. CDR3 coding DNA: TGTGCCAGCAGCTCGCAAGCGGGGAACACAGATACGCAGTATTTT.

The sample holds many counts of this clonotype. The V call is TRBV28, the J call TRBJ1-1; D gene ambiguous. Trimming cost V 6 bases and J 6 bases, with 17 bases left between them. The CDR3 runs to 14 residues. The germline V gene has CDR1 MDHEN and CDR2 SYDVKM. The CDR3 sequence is CASSRSLGGSEAFF. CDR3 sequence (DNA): TGTGCCAGCAGCCGCAGCCTGGGCGGATCTGAAGCTTTCTTT.

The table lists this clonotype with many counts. The DNA for the CDR3 is TGTGCCAGCAGCCGCGACAGGGGAGGCGGCACAGATACGCAGTATTTT. Translating gives CASSRDRGGGTDTQYF. The V call is TRBV5-6, the J call TRBJ2-3, with 8 bases lining up with TRBD1. V trimming: 4 bases; J trimming: 1 base; junction bases outside the gene matches: 8. CDR1 and CDR2 (germline): SGHDT, YYEEEE. The CDR3 has 16 amino acids. Combining the CDR3 with reference TRBV5-6 and TRBJ2-3 gives the whole variable domain DAGVTQSPTHLIKTRGQQVTLRCSPKSGHDTVSWYQQALGQGPQFIFQYYEEEERQRGNFPDRFSGHQFPNYSSELNVNALLLGDSALYLCASSRDRGGGTDTQYFGPGTRLTVL.

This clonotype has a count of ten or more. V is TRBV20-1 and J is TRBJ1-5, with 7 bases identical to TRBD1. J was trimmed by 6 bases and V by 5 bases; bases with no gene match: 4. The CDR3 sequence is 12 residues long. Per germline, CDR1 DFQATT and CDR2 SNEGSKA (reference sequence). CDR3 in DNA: TGCAGTGCTTTGACAGGGACTCAGCCCCAGCATTTT. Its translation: CSALTGTQPQHF.

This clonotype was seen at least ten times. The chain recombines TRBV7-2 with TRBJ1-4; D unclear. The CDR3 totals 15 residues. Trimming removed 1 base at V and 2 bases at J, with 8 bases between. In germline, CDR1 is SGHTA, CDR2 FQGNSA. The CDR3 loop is CASSLESGTNEKLFF. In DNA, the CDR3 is TGTGCCAGCAGCTTAGAATCGGGGACTAATGAAAAACTGTTTTTT.

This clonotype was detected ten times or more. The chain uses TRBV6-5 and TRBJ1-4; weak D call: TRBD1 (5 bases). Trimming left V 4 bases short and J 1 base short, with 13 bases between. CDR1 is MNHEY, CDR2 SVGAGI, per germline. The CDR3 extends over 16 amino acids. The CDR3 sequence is CASSFATGGTNEKLFF. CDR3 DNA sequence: TGTGCCAGCAGTTTCGCGACCGGGGGAACTAATGAAAAACTGTTTTTT.

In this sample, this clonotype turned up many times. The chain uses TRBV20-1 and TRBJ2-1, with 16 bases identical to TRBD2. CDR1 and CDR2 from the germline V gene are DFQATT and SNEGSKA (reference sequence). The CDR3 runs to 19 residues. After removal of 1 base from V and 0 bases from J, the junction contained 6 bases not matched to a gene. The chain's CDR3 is CSARGPGLAGGSSYNEQFF. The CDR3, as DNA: TGCAGTGCTAGAGGCCCGGGACTAGCGGGGGGGAGCTCCTACAATGAGCAGTTCTTC.